Here is one T cell receptor beta chain with its context. Antigen unknown. The isolated RNA, all of it, was reverse transcribed, so expressed TCRB transcripts were what got sequenced. Repertoires were generated with immunoSEQ multiplex PCR, while TCRdb's copy carries only in-frame clones and drops some. The sample comprises under 130,000 clones, around 30% of which are singletons, and 0.5% to 0.55% rests with the top ten. A sort by CD45RO/CCR7/CD25/CD127/CD95/CD27 yielded CD4+ naive, central memory, regulatory and stem cell-like memory cells. The CDR3 runs 14 residues. CDR1 and CDR2 (germline): SNHLY, FYNNEI. V lost 6 bases to trimming and J lost 9 bases, with 18 bases between them. The data were obtained in a study of beta chain features in type 1 diabetes. General study points: Shorter TCRB CDR3s, moderately but significantly so, marked every one of the four CD4+ subsets in Type 1 diabetes patients.

The specimen was central memory CD4+ T cells from blood. The receptor was isolated from a woman aged 18-35 years with type 1 diabetes. This chain uses TRBV2 with TRBJ2-1; possible D gene TRBD1, 6 bases. The CDR3 loop reads CASRTRGGDTEQFF. The CDR3 DNA reads TGTGCCAGCAGGACCCGTGGGGGCGACACTGAGCAGTTCTTC.